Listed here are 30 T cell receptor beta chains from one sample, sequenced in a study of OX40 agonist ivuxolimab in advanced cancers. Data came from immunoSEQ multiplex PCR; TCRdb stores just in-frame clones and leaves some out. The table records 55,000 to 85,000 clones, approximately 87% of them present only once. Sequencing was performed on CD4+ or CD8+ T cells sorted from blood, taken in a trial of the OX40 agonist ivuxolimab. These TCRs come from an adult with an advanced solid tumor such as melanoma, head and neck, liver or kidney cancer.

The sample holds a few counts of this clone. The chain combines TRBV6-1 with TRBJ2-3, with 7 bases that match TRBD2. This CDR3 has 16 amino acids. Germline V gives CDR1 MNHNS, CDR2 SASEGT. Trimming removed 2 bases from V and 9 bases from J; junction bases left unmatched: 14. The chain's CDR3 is CASSEYESAGRGTQYF. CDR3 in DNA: TGTGCCAGCAGTGAATATGAGTCAGCGGGGAGGGGAACGCAGTATTTT.

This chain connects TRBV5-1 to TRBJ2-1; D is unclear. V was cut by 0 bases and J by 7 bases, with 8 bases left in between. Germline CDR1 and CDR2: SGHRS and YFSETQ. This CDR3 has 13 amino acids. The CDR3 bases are TGCGCCAGCAGCTTGGCGGGCGAGAATGAGCAGTTCTTC. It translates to CASSLAGENEQFF.

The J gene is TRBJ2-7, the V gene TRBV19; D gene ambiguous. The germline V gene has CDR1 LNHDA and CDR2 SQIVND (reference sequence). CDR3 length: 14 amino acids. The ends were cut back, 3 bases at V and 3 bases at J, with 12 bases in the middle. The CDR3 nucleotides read TGTGCCAGTAGTATTACCGGGCTAGACTACGAGCAGTACTTC. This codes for CASSITGLDYEQYF.

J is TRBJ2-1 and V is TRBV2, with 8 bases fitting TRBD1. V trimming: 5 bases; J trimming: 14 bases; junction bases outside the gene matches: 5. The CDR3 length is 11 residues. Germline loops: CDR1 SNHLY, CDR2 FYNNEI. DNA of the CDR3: TGTGCCAGCAGTTCGGGACAGGTAAAGTTCTTC. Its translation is CASSSGQVKFF.

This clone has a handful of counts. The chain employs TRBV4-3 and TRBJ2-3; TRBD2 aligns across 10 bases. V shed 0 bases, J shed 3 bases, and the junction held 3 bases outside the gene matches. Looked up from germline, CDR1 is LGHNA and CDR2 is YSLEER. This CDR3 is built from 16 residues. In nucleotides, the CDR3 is TGCGCCAGCAGCCAAGAGGGACTAGCGAAAACAGATACGCAGTATTTT. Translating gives CASSQEGLAKTDTQYF.

The CDR3 sequence is CASHSRDLFGNTIYF. The CDR3 DNA reads TGTGCCAGTCACAGCAGGGACCTCTTTGGAAACACCATATATTTT. The chain is built from TRBV19 and TRBJ1-3, with D possibly being TRBD1 (5 bases). V lost 8 bases to trimming and J lost 3 bases, with 17 bases between them. In germline, CDR1 is LNHDA, CDR2 SQIVND (reference sequence). The CDR3 has 15 amino acids.

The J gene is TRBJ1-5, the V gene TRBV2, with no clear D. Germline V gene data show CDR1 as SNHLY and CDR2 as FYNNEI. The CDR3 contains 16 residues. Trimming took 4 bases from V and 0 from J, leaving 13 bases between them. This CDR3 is CASSVPFRTSNQPQHF. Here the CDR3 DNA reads TGTGCCAGCAGTGTCCCGTTCAGGACTAGCAATCAGCCCCAGCATTTT.

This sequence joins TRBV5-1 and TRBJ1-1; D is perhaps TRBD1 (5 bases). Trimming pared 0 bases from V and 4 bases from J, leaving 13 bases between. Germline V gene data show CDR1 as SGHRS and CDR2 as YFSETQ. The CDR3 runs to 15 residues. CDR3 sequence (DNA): TGCGCCAGCAGCTTGGTCGGCAGGGAAGCCACTGAAGCTTTCTTT. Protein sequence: CASSLVGREATEAFF.

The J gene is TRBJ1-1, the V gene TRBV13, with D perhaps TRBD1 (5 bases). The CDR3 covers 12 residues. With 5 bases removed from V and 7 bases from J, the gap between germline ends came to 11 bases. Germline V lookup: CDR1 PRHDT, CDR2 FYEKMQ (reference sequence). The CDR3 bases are TGTGCCAGCAGCCCCAGGAGGGGTGAAGCTTTCTTT. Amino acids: CASSPRRGEAFF.

The CDR3 reads CASSVGLAGGETQYF. The DNA of the CDR3 is TGTGCCAGCAGCGTAGGTCTAGCGGGGGGAGAGACCCAGTACTTC. This rearrangement joins TRBV9 to TRBJ2-5; 11 bases map to TRBD2. Trimming at V came to 0 bases and at J to 4 bases, leaving 2 bases not matched to a gene. Germline loops: CDR1 SGDLS, CDR2 YYNGEE. CDR3 length equals 15 residues.

The DNA of the CDR3 is TGTGCCAGCAGCGTAATAGGCGGGGGGGCAGGTGAGCAGTTCTTC. It codes for CASSVIGGGAGEQFF. V gene TRBV9 combines with J gene TRBJ2-1; 9 bases are shared with TRBD2. CDR3 size: 15 residues. Germline V gene sequence: CDR1 SGDLS, CDR2 YYNGEE. V trimming: 1 base; J trimming: 9 bases; junction bases outside the gene matches: 8.

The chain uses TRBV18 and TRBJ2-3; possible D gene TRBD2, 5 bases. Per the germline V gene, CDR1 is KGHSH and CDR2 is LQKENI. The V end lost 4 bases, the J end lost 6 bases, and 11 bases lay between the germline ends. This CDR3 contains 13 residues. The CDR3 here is CASSLQRGDTQYF. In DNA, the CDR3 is TGTGCCAGCTCACTACAACGAGGGGATACGCAGTATTTT.

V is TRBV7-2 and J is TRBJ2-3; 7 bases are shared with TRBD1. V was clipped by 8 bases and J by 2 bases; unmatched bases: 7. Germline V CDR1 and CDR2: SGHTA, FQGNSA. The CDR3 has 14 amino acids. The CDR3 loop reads CASAPRGITDTQYF. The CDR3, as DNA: TGTGCCAGCGCTCCCAGGGGGATCACAGATACGCAGTATTTT. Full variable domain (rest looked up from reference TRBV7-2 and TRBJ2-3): GAGVSQSPSNKVTEKGKDVELRCDPISGHTALYWYRQSLGQGLEFLIYFQGNSAPDKSGLPSDRFSAERTGGSVSTLTIQRTQQEDSAVYLCASAPRGITDTQYFGPGTRLTVL.

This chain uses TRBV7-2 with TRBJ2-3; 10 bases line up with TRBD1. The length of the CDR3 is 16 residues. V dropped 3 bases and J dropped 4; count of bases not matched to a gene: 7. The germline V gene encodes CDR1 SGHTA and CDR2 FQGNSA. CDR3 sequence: CASSFRDRGSADTQYF. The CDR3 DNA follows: TGTGCCAGCAGCTTCCGGGACAGGGGTTCCGCAGATACGCAGTATTTT.

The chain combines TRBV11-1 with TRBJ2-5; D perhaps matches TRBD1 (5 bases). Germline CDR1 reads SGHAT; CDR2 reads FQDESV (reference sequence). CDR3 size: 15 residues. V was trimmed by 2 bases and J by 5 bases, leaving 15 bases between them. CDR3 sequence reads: CASSLQGHSRETQYF. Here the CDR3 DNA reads TGTGCCAGCAGCTTACAAGGACATTCGAGGGAGACCCAGTACTTC.

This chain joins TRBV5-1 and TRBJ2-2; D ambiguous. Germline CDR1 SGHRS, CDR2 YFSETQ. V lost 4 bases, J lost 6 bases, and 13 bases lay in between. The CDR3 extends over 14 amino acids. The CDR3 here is CASSLERSSGELFF. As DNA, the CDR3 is TGCGCCAGCAGCCTAGAAAGGTCCTCCGGGGAGCTGTTTTTT.

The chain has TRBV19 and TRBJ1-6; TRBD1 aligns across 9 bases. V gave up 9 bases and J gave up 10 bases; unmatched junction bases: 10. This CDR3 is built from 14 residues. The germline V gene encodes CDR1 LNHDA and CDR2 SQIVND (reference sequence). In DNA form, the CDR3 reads TGTGCCAGCCGGGGGACAGGGATAGGCTCACCCCTCCACTTT. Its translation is CASRGTGIGSPLHF.

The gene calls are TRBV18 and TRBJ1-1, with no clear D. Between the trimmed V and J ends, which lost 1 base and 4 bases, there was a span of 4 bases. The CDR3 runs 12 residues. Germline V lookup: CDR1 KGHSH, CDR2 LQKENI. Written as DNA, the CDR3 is TGTGCCAGCTCACCACTAGTCACTGAAGCTTTCTTT. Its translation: CASSPLVTEAFF.

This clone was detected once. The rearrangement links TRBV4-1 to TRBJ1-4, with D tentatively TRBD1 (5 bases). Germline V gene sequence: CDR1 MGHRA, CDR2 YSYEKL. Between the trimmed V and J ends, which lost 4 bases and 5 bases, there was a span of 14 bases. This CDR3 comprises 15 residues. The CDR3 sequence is CASSRGGTGNEKLFF. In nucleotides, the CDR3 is TGCGCCAGCAGCCGTGGAGGGACTGGGAATGAAAAACTGTTTTTT.

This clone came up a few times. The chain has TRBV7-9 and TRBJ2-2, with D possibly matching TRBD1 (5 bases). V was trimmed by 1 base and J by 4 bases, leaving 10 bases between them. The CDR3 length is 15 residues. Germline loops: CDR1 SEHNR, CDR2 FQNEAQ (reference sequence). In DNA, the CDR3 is TGTGCCAGCAGCTTAGTGGGCAGGGTCACCGGGGAGCTGTTTTTT. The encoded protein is CASSLVGRVTGELFF.

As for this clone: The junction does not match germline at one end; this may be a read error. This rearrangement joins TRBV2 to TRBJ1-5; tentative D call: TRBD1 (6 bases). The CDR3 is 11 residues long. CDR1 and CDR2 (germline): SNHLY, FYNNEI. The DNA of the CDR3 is TGTGGAACAGGGTCAGGTCAGCTCCAGCATTTT. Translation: CGTGSGQLQHF. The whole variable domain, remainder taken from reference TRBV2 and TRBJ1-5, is EPEVTQTPSHQVTQMGQEVILRCVPISNHLYFYWYRQILGQKVEFLVSFYNNEISEKSEIFDDQFSVERPDGSNFTLKIRSTKLEDSAMYFCGTGSGQLQHFGDGTRLSIL.

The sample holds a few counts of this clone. The CDR3 DNA follows: TGTGCCAGCACAGGGGTAGAGACCCAGTACTTC. Translated, it gives CASTGVETQYF. The chain combines TRBV2 with TRBJ2-5, with D perhaps matching TRBD1 (6 bases). The germline V gene has CDR1 SNHLY and CDR2 FYNNEI. Trimming removed 7 bases at V and 4 bases at J, with 7 bases between. This CDR3 has 11 amino acids.

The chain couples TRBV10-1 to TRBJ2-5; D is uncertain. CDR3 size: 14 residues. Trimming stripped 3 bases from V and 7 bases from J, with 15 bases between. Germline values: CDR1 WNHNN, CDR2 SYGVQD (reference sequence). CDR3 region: CASSDDRPAGTQYF. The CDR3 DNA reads TGCGCCAGCAGTGACGACCGCCCCGCCGGGACCCAGTACTTC.

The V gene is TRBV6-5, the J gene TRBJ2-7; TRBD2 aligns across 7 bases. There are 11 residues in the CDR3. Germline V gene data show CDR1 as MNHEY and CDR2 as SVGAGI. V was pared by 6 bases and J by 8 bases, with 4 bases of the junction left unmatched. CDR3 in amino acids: CASSPRGKQYF. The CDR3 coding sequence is TGTGCCAGCAGCCCGCGGGGGAAGCAGTACTTC.

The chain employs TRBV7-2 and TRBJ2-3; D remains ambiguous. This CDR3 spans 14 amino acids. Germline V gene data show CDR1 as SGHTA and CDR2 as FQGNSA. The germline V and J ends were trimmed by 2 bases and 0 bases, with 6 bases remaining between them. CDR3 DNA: TGTGCCAGCAGCTTAAGGTACAGCACAGATACGCAGTATTTT. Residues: CASSLRYSTDTQYF.

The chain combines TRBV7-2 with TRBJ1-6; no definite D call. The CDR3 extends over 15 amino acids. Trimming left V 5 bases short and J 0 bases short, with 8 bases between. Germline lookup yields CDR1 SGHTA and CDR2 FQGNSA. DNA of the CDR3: TGTGCCAGCAGCCCTCAGAGCTCCTATAATTCACCCCTCCACTTT. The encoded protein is CASSPQSSYNSPLHF.

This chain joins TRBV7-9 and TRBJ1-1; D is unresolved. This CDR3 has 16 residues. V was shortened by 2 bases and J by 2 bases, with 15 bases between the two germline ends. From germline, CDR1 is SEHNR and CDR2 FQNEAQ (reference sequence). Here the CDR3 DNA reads TGTGCCAGCAGCTTAAGGCCCCGGGAGGAAAACACTGAAGCTTTCTTT. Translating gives CASSLRPREENTEAFF.

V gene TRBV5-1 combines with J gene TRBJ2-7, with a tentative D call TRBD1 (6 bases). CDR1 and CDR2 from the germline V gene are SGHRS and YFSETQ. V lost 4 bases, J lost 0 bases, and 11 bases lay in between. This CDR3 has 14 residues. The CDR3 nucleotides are TGCGCCAGCAGCACCCAGGGGATCTCCTACGAGCAGTACTTC. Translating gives CASSTQGISYEQYF.

The CDR3 here is CASSLWGNYGYTF. The CDR3 DNA reads TGTGCCAGCAGCTTGTGGGGTAACTATGGCTACACCTTC. This chain joins TRBV5-6 and TRBJ1-2; D gene ambiguous. The CDR3 contains 13 residues. V lost 1 base and J lost 1, with 5 bases in between. CDR1 is SGHDT, CDR2 YYEEEE, per germline.

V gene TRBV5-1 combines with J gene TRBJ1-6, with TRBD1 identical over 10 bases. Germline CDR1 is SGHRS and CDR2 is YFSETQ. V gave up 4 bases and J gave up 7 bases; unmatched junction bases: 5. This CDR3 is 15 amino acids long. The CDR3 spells CASSPGTGENSPLHF. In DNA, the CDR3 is TGCGCCAGCAGCCCAGGGACAGGGGAAAATTCACCCCTCCACTTT.